The clone carrying this TCR beta chain was counted between two and nine times. This sample is part of a study of blood T cells in healthy people across ages. Study details: Every two T cells gave about one barcoded beta molecule via template switching.

V was clipped by 0 bases and J by 5 bases, with 7 bases between them. CDR3 size: 13 residues. Germline lookup yields CDR1 LGHNA and CDR2 YNFKEQ. A sample-barcoded 5' primer and a J-beta primer mix were used in a second PCR of roughly 7 to 12 cycles. TCRdb passed the 5' RACE reads through MiXCR, listing each CDR3 protein once. The sample includes about a million distinct CDR3 sequences, about two fifths of them seen just once. Each sample yielded at least 6.5 million isolated PBMCs. This chain uses TRBV4-2 with TRBJ1-1; no clear D. Sequencing was carried out using blood. The source is a man aged 18-30 years in good health. CDR3 bases: TGTGCCAGCAGCCAAGACGCGAGGACTGAAGCTTTCTTT. Protein sequence: CASSQDARTEAFF.